What follows are 10 T cell receptor beta chains derived from one specimen sequenced in a study of T cells in Graves' hyperthyroidism and ophthalmopathy. Amplification of TCR beta CDR3 regions used RNA as the template. Using the HTBI primer set, a first-round RT-PCR was run on the TCR CDR3. TCRdb processed the multiplex PCR reads anew with MiXCR; each CDR3 protein has one entry. The sample lists about 600,000 distinct CDR3 sequences, approximately 15% occurring once. The material sequenced was blood. The source is a woman aged 40 to 55 with Graves' ophthalmopathy.

The chain is built from TRBV2 and TRBJ2-7; TRBD2 matches 8 bases. Germline V gene sequence: CDR1 SNHLY, CDR2 FYNNEI. The J segment lost 1 base and the V segment lost 10 bases, leaving 6 bases of the junction unmatched. The CDR3 has 13 residues. The CDR3 DNA is TGTGCCATTATTATAGCGGGGTCCTACGAGCAGTACTTC. This encodes CAIIIAGSYEQYF.

At least ten counts were recorded for this clonotype. This chain uses TRBV5-5 with TRBJ2-7, with D possibly matching TRBD1 (5 bases). The CDR3 spans 16 residues. Trimming removed 2 bases at V and 2 bases at J, with 17 bases between. From germline, CDR1 is SGHKS and CDR2 YYEKEE (reference sequence). The CDR3 sequence is CASSFRGEQAAYEQYF. CDR3 nucleotide sequence: TGTGCCAGCAGCTTCCGCGGAGAACAGGCGGCCTACGAGCAGTACTTC.

The V and J genes are TRBV27 and TRBJ1-2; the D gene is possibly TRBD1 (5 bases). The CDR3 is 12 residues long. CDR1 is MNHEY, CDR2 SMNVEV, per germline (reference sequence). The CDR3 protein is CVSSGPPYGYTF. The CDR3 nucleotides read TGTGTCTCTTCAGGGCCCCCCTATGGCTACACCTTC.

CDR3 DNA sequence: TGTGCCAGCAGTTCCGGGACGTTTAATGAAAAACTGTTTTTT. Translating it yields CASSSGTFNEKLFF. This chain joins TRBV6-2 or TRBV6-3 and TRBJ1-4; possibly TRBD1 for D (5 bases). Germline values: CDR1 MNHEY, CDR2 SVGEGT. V was cut by 4 bases and J by 4 bases, with 10 bases left in between. The CDR3 runs 14 residues.

The gene calls are TRBV7-2 and TRBJ2-7; D possibly matches TRBD1 or TRBD2 (6 bases each). CDR3 length: 15 residues. Looked up from germline, CDR1 is SGHTA and CDR2 is FQGNSA. V was trimmed by 5 bases and J by 2 bases, leaving 16 bases between them. The CDR3 sequence: CASSVIGGRTYEQYF. The CDR3 nucleotides are TGTGCCAGCAGCGTTATTGGGGGGCGAACCTACGAGCAGTACTTC.

The chain links TRBV11-3 to TRBJ2-1; D ambiguous. Per germline, CDR1 SGHNT and CDR2 YENEEA. Trimming removed 1 base from V and 10 bases from J, with 8 bases in between. This CDR3 comprises 12 residues. CDR3 in amino acids: CASSLVTPEQFF. The CDR3 DNA reads TGTGCCAGCAGCTTAGTGACTCCGGAGCAGTTCTTC.

This clonotype was seen at least ten times. J is TRBJ1-5 and V is TRBV18; no clear D. This CDR3 is built from 13 residues. The germline V and J ends were trimmed by 2 bases and 6 bases, with 8 bases remaining between them. CDR1 is KGHSH and CDR2 is LQKENI in the germline V gene. The CDR3 nucleotides read TGTGCCAGCTCACCAGATCAGTTTCAGCCCCAGCATTTT. Residues: CASSPDQFQPQHF.

The chain recombines TRBV12-5 with TRBJ2-2; 7 bases agree with TRBD1. V was clipped by 0 bases and J by 3 bases; unmatched bases: 7. In germline, CDR1 is LGHNT, CDR2 FRNRAP. This CDR3 spans 17 amino acids. This CDR3 is CASGLVLRTGYTGELFF. In DNA, the CDR3 is TGTGCTAGTGGTTTGGTACTGAGGACAGGTTACACCGGGGAGCTGTTTTTT.

This clonotype has at least ten counts. This chain connects TRBV30 to TRBJ1-5; D gene unclear. The germline CDR1 and CDR2 sequences are GTSNPN and SVGIG (reference sequence). The CDR3 is 14 residues long. The V and J ends lost 0 bases and 1 base respectively, with 7 bases between them. CDR3 sequence reads: CAWSVPTSNQPQHF. In DNA, the CDR3 is TGTGCCTGGAGTGTACCCACAAGCAATCAGCCCCAGCATTTT.

At least ten counts were recorded for this clonotype. The gene calls are TRBV2 and TRBJ2-3; 10 nucleotides line up with TRBD2. J lost 2 bases, V lost 9 bases, and 11 bases had no gene match. Germline V gene lookup returns CDR1 SNHLY and CDR2 FYNNEI. The CDR3 covers 16 residues. In nucleotides, the CDR3 is TGTGCCAGTCGTGGGCCGCTAGCGGGGGACACAGATACGCAGTATTTT. Protein: CASRGPLAGDTDTQYF. The variable domain in full, with the rest retrieved from reference TRBV2 and TRBJ2-3, is EPEVTQTPSHQVTQMGQEVILRCVPISNHLYFYWYRQILGQKVEFLVSFYNNEISEKSEIFDDQFSVERPDGSNFTLKIRSTKLEDSAMYFCASRGPLAGDTDTQYFGPGTRLTVL.